The next 17 T cell receptor beta chains were all read from a single sample in a study of glioma-infiltrating T cells. The iRepertoire nested amplicon-rescue multiplex PCR amplified TCR alpha and beta CDR3s from RNA. TCRdb passed the multiplex PCR reads through MiXCR, listing each CDR3 protein once. The sample yields 150,000 or so distinct CDR3 sequences, 30% to 40% seen once. The sample consisted of glioma tissue, nonneoplastic brain tissue, or PBMCs (not recorded which). The receptor set was obtained from a human donor with low-grade glioma or glioblastoma, undergoing nonglioma brain surgery, or in good health (not recorded which).

Here the CDR3 DNA reads TGTGCCACCGGTACGGCAGATACGCAGTATTTT. Protein product: CATGTADTQYF. The chain carries TRBV15 and TRBJ2-3; D is undetermined. The V end was cut by 8 bases, the J end by 4 bases, with 7 bases between. The CDR3 length is 11 residues. Germline lookup yields CDR1 LNHNV and CDR2 YYDKDF (reference sequence).

The V and J genes are TRBV4-1 and TRBJ2-3; TRBD2 aligns across 10 bases. Trimming took 4 bases from V and 6 from J; bases not matched to a gene: 13. Germline loops: CDR1 MGHRA, CDR2 YSYEKL. The CDR3 consists of 17 residues. CDR3 sequence (DNA): TGCGCCAGCAGCCCAGAGGGGCTAGCGGGAGCCCTGGATACGCAGTATTTT. It codes for CASSPEGLAGALDTQYF.

This clonotype was seen only a few times. The chain has TRBV28 and TRBJ1-1; D may be TRBD1 (5 bases). Germline V gene lookup returns CDR1 MDHEN and CDR2 SYDVKM. Trimming took 3 bases from V and 6 from J, leaving 11 bases between them. There are 13 residues in the CDR3. In DNA, the CDR3 is TGTGCCAGCAGTTTCGCAGGGAGGCCTGAAGCTTTCTTT. Protein product: CASSFAGRPEAFF.

The J gene is TRBJ1-2, the V gene TRBV20-1; unclear D gene. With 6 bases removed from V and 2 bases from J, the gap between germline ends came to 13 bases. CDR3 length equals 13 residues. Germline values: CDR1 DFQATT, CDR2 SNEGSKA (reference sequence). The CDR3 nucleotides are TGCAGTGCGGACCCCGATACAAACTATGGCTACACCTTC. It translates to CSADPDTNYGYTF.

The chain links TRBV12-3 or TRBV12-4 to TRBJ1-5, with a possible D match to TRBD1 (5 bases). The V and J ends lost 8 bases and 2 bases respectively, with 7 bases between them. There are 12 residues in the CDR3. CDR3 region: CASCRGNQPQHF. The CDR3 DNA reads as TGTGCCAGCTGCAGGGGCAATCAGCCCCAGCATTTT.

This CDR3 is CASSPAGGRGDTQYF. The CDR3 region has the DNA TGTGCCAGCAGTCCTGCGGGAGGGCGGGGAGATACGCAGTATTTT. J is TRBJ2-3 and V is TRBV28; 9 bases agree with TRBD2. The CDR3 loop spans 15 amino acids. CDR1 is MDHEN, CDR2 SYDVKM, per germline. V dropped 5 bases and J dropped 5; count of bases not matched to a gene: 8.

In this sample, this clonotype turned up many times. The J gene is TRBJ2-1, the V gene TRBV20-1, with no clear D. The V end lost 5 bases, the J end lost 5 bases, and 13 bases lay between the germline ends. In germline, CDR1 is DFQATT, CDR2 SNEGSKA (reference sequence). The length of the CDR3 is 13 residues. The CDR3 DNA is TGCAGTGCTCGGGCATCCCATAACAATGAGCAGTTCTTC. It translates to CSARASHNNEQFF.

This clonotype has a handful of counts. The gene calls are TRBV3-1 and TRBJ2-1; TRBD1 is a possible D gene (6 bases). There are 12 residues in the CDR3. CDR1 is LGHDT, CDR2 YNNKEL, per germline (reference sequence). The V gene lost 4 bases and the J gene lost 13 bases, with 14 bases spanning the gap. The CDR3, as DNA: TGTGCCAGCAGCCCACAGGGTTTCTATCAGTTCTTC. Translating it yields CASSPQGFYQFF.

V is TRBV7-6 and J is TRBJ2-3; D uncertain. Germline V gene lookup returns CDR1 SGHVS and CDR2 FNYEAQ. The CDR3 extends over 14 amino acids. V was cut by 2 bases and J by 0 bases, with 6 bases left in between. In DNA form, the CDR3 reads TGTGCCAGCAGCTTAAATCCTAGCACAGATACGCAGTATTTT. Translated, it gives CASSLNPSTDTQYF.

The CDR3 DNA follows: TGTGCCAGCAGTCGGACGTCTTCCTACAATGAGCAGTTCTTC. Translating it yields CASSRTSSYNEQFF. The chain links TRBV6-1 to TRBJ2-1; D gene uncertain. V was pared by 5 bases and J by 1 base, with 9 bases between. CDR3 length: 14 amino acids. CDR1 is MNHNS and CDR2 is SASEGT in the germline V gene.

About this clonotype: This may be a read error: a much more frequent sequence differs by one nucleotide. V is TRBV27 and J is TRBJ2-1; TRBD1 agrees at 9 bases. CDR1 and CDR2 from the germline V gene are MNHEY and SMNVEV (reference sequence). V shed 8 bases, J shed 12 bases, and the junction held 11 bases outside the gene matches. The CDR3 is made up of 13 amino acids. CDR3 region: CASGIGTGNVQFF. The DNA of the CDR3 is TGTGCCAGCGGTATCGGGACAGGGAACGTGCAGTTCTTC.

The V gene is TRBV6-1, the J gene TRBJ1-1; 8 bases are shared with TRBD1. Per the germline V gene, CDR1 is MNHNS and CDR2 is SASEGT. The CDR3 length is 14 residues. Trimming removed 4 bases from V and 5 bases from J; junction bases left unmatched: 6. CDR3 residues: CASSADRVRTEAFF. For the CDR3, the DNA is TGTGCCAGCAGTGCGGACAGGGTTCGTACTGAAGCTTTCTTT.

V and J are TRBV7-2 and TRBJ1-1; D is undetermined. CDR1 is SGHTA, CDR2 FQGNSA, per germline. V was cut by 3 bases and J by 2 bases, with 7 bases left in between. The CDR3 loop spans 13 amino acids. The CDR3 nucleotides are TGTGCCAGCAGCTTCGCCCACAACACTGAAGCTTTCTTT. Translation: CASSFAHNTEAFF.

This clonotype came up a few times. The rearrangement uses TRBV4-1 and TRBJ1-2; 7 bases agree with TRBD1. Trimming at V came to 3 bases and at J to 4 bases, leaving 5 bases not matched to a gene. The CDR3 has 14 residues. CDR1 and CDR2 (germline): MGHRA, YSYEKL. The CDR3 is CASSHGTEFYGYTF. The CDR3 DNA reads TGCGCCAGCAGCCACGGGACAGAATTCTATGGCTACACCTTC.

This chain uses TRBV7-9 with TRBJ2-7; D not resolved. V shed 0 bases and J shed 6 bases, with 9 bases lying between them. CDR3 size: 13 residues. Germline V gene data show CDR1 as SEHNR and CDR2 as FQNEAQ (reference sequence). Here the CDR3 DNA reads TGTGCCAGCAGCTTAGCGCCCCTATTCGAGCAGTACTTC. Translated, it gives CASSLAPLFEQYF.

This clonotype was observed a handful of times. The chain uses TRBV2 and TRBJ1-2, with TRBD1 identical over 7 bases. After removal of 4 bases from V and 7 bases from J, the junction contained 6 bases not matched to a gene. The CDR3 covers 13 residues. CDR1 is SNHLY and CDR2 is FYNNEI in the germline V gene. The chain's CDR3 is CASSGGGLGGYTF. CDR3 in DNA: TGTGCCAGCAGTGGAGGGGGCTTAGGTGGCTACACCTTC.

The table lists this clonotype with a few counts. The chain has TRBV6-1 and TRBJ2-7; no definite D call. Germline V lookup: CDR1 MNHNS, CDR2 SASEGT. The CDR3 loop spans 14 amino acids. V was trimmed by 7 bases and J by 0 bases, leaving 13 bases between them. Here the CDR3 reads CASIPDVSSYEQYF. CDR3 DNA sequence: TGTGCCAGCATACCGGACGTGAGCTCCTACGAGCAGTACTTC.